The TCR beta chain under discussion was sequenced for a study of blood T cell repertoires in COVID-19. About the study: There were acute and convalescent COVID-19 samples, and they came from the United States, Italy and Spain. T cells, B-cell-depleted T cells, or PBMCs provided the cDNA or gDNA that served as material.

In the source study's methods: Using reference gene primer amplification, nucleated cell counts were estimated. Using immunoSEQ multiplex PCR, the repertoire was profiled, and TCRdb retains in-frame clones only, with some absent. The V and J calls and clone size were taken over from that table, and D and trimming were inferred from the DNA. Among around 250,000 clones listed, around 87% were seen once. This CDR3 spans 15 amino acids. The J segment lost 14 bases and the V segment lost 9 bases, leaving 20 bases of the junction unmatched. Germline CDR1 reads SGHVS; CDR2 reads FNYEAQ. This chain joins TRBV7-6 and TRBJ1-4; TRBD1 matches at 8 bases. The sequence derives from a woman aged 45-65 years who had recovered from COVID-19. The sequencing sample was made of PBMCs or T cells enriched from blood (not recorded which). The CDR3 loop reads CARGPGRTGSPGLFF. DNA for the CDR3: TGTGCCAGGGGTCCTGGGAGGACAGGGTCCCCGGGTCTGTTTTTT.